This T cell receptor beta chain was sequenced in a study of T-cell reconstitution after alpha-beta-depleted transplantation in children. In the case of this clonotype: One junction end does not reproduce the germline sequence, and a read error may be involved.

Molecular barcoding with unique molecular identifiers was used for the TCRbeta library. Each CDR3 protein is one row after TCRdb ran MiXCR on the PCR reads. Of 600,000 to 700,000 distinct CDR3 sequences listed, around 16% are singletons. Looked up from germline, CDR1 is LNHDA and CDR2 is SQIVND (reference sequence). The CDR3 covers 16 residues. This clonotype was obtained from a human donor who donated a stem cell graft to a child with acute myeloid leukemia. The V and J genes are TRBV19 and TRBJ2-1; 8 bases match TRBD1. The sequences come from PBMCs from the stem cell graft donor, collected from the stem cell graft. CDR3 sequence: CASSIIRTGLRNEQSF. The CDR3 bases are TGTGCCAGTAGTATTATCAGGACAGGGTTACGGAATGAGCAGTCCTTC.